The rows below give T cell receptor beta chains drawn from one sample of a study of HIV-infected children after antiretroviral therapy interruption. TCRdb processed the 3' RACE reads anew with MiXCR; each CDR3 protein has one entry. In the table there are some 15,000 distinct CDR3 sequences, under 4% of which are singletons. The sample consisted of CD45RO+ CD8+ T cells from PBMCs, pooled from several time points, taken from a donor given antiretroviral therapy, either interrupted or continuous. The receptors shown here come from a pool of human donors with HIV. CDR3s include the opening cysteine and the closing phenylalanine or tryptophan. Fields, in order: J gene, D gene, clone size, V gene, CDR3 length, CDR3 DNA, CDR3 protein. D genes are given only for firm matches. Rows give clone size only sometimes, using once, few, many, or a class for an expanded clone.

TRBJ2-3 . many TRBV6-2/TRBV6-3 15 TGTGCCAGCAGCCGGAGCGTTTCCGGGGCAGATACGCAGTATTTT CASSRSVSGADTQYF
TRBJ2-3 TRBD2 many TRBV28 19 TGTGCCAGCAGTCCACCCTCCATTGGACTAGCGGACGGCACAGATACGCAGTATTTT CASSPPSIGLADGTDTQYF
TRBJ1-2 TRBD1 many TRBV10-3 17 TGTGCCTCAAACACCCCCGGGACAGGGACTACCCACTATGGCTACACCTTC CASNTPGTGTTHYGYTF
TRBJ2-7 . many TRBV12-3/TRBV12-4 12 TGTGCCAGCAGTTTCCTCGGGAACGAGCAGTACTTC CASSFLGNEQYF
TRBJ1-1 . many TRBV20-1 12 TGCAGTGCTCCCGTCTCTGACACTGAAGCTTTCTTT CSAPVSDTEAFF
TRBJ2-7 . many TRBV9 15 TGTGCCAGCAGCGACCGGGCCGAGCTAAGCAGCGAGCAGTACTTC CASSDRAELSSEQYF
TRBJ1-1 . many TRBV12-3/TRBV12-4 15 TGTGCCAGCAGCTACCTACCGAAGATCGGCACTGAAGCTTTCTTT CASSYLPKIGTEAFF
TRBJ2-5 TRBD1 many TRBV11-2 14 TGTGCCAGCAGCTTAGAGACAGGGCAAGAGACCCAGTACTTC CASSLETGQETQYF
TRBJ2-1 . medium-sized TRBV2 14 TGTGCCAGCGGGGAAGTAGCGGACTACAATGAGCAGTTCTTC CASGEVADYNEQFF
TRBJ2-3 TRBD2 many TRBV29-1 15 TGCAGCGTTGACCCAACTAGCGGGGTCACAGATACGCAGTATTTT CSVDPTSGVTDTQYF
TRBJ2-7 . . TRBV25-1 16 TGTGCCAGCAGTTCAACACGGAACTACCCCTCCTACGAGCAGTACTTC CASSSTRNYPSYEQYF
TRBJ1-1 . many TRBV7-9 13 TGTGCCAGCAGCTTCGGTATGAACTCTGAAGCTTTCTTT CASSFGMNSEAFF
TRBJ2-7 TRBD2 many TRBV6-2/TRBV6-3 16 TGTGCCAGCAGTTACTCGAGGCTAGCGGGGTACGACGAGCAGTACTTC CASSYSRLAGYDEQYF
TRBJ2-7 . many TRBV12-3/TRBV12-4 15 TGTGCCAGCAGTTTAGGATTTGTTTCGGTCGCCGAGCAGTACTTC CASSLGFVSVAEQYF